This TCR beta chain was captured by sequencing in a study of blood T cell repertoires in COVID-19. Study-wide context: Samples taken during acute and convalescent COVID-19 were collected in the United States, Italy and Spain. The analysed material was cDNA or gDNA that came from T cells, B-cell-depleted T cells, or PBMCs.

Libraries were prepared by immunoSEQ multiplex PCR; TCRdb keeps only in-frame clonotypes and omits some of them. The profile shows roughly 68,000 clones, about nine tenths of them singletons. This CDR3 is built from 14 residues. Germline V gene data show CDR1 as LNHDA and CDR2 as SQIVND (reference sequence). The V and J ends lost 5 bases and 1 base respectively, with 12 bases between them. The V gene is TRBV19, the J gene TRBJ2-7; weak D call: TRBD2 (6 bases). The material sequenced was peripheral blood. The receptor's source is a human donor in a cohort sampled during active COVID-19. The CDR3 loop is CASSSQGGSYEQYF. The DNA for the CDR3 is TGTGCCAGTAGTTCTCAGGGAGGATCCTACGAGCAGTACTTC. Looking up the rest from reference TRBV19 and TRBJ2-7 gives the full variable domain: DGGITQSPKYLFRKEGQNVTLSCEQNLNHDAMYWYRQDPGQGLRLIYYSQIVNDFQKGDIAEGYSVSREKKESFPLTVTSAQKNPTAFYLCASSSQGGSYEQYFGPGTRLTVT.